This TCR beta chain appears in the sequencing data of a study of blood T cell repertoires in COVID-19. Looking at the study overall: Sites across the United States, Italy and Spain contributed samples from acute and convalescent COVID-19. T cells, B-cell-depleted T cells, or PBMCs supplied cDNA or gDNA.

There are 12 residues in the CDR3. CDR1 is MDHEN and CDR2 is SYDVKM in the germline V gene. V lost 10 bases to trimming and J lost 3 bases, with 13 bases between them. In the original workflow: Quantification of nucleated cells was approximated via reference gene primer amplification. Libraries were prepared by immunoSEQ multiplex PCR; TCRdb keeps only in-frame clonotypes and omits some of them. D and trimming were read from the DNA, whereas the V and J calls and clone size are those reported in that table. The sample carries 61,000 or so clones, about 86% recorded once. This clonotype was sampled from a woman of 80 years or more with active COVID-19. The chain uses TRBV28 and TRBJ2-7, with D possibly matching TRBD1 (6 bases). Source material: peripheral blood. CDR3 residues: CAINRVGYEQYF. In DNA form, the CDR3 reads TGTGCCATCAACAGGGTCGGCTACGAGCAGTACTTC.